Each of the 2 T cell receptor beta chains below was sequenced from the same sample in a study of shared clonotypes between healthy human individuals. The naive CD8 subset, CD45RO-negative cells positively selected for CCR7, excluded terminally differentiated effector memory CD45RA+ cells. Some clones are missing from TCRdb's copy, which holds only in-frame ones; the method was immunoSEQ multiplex PCR. Of about 680,000 clones in the sample, 92% are singletons; the top ten hold roughly 22%. The source material was naive CD8+ T cells sorted from blood. The receptors here all came from a man aged 25 to 45 in good health.

The chain links TRBV12-2 to TRBJ2-3; the D call of TRBD1 is as the table states it, not checked on the DNA. TRBV12-2 is a pseudogene. CDR3 length: 17 amino acids. CDR3 sequence (DNA): TGTGCAAGTCGCCGACACAGGACAGGGAGGTGGGCAGATACGCAGTATTTT. Protein sequence: CASRRHRTGRWADTQYF.

The V call is TRBV21-1, the J call TRBJ2-7; the listed D gene, TRBD2, was not tested against the DNA. TRBV21-1 is listed as a pseudogene. CDR3 size: 17 residues. The CDR3 DNA reads as TGTGCCAGCAGCCGTGCCCGGGGCGGGAGGGCTTTGAACGAGCAGTACTTC. Its protein product is CASSRARGGRALNEQYF.